This entry is about one T cell receptor beta chain. In the original analysis: Amplifying reference gene primers gave estimates of nucleated cell counts. Some clones are missing from TCRdb's copy, which holds only in-frame ones; the method was immunoSEQ multiplex PCR. V and J calls and clone size are copied from that table; D and trimming were computed from the DNA. Of 15,000 to 20,000 clones listed, roughly 78% are singletons. Germline CDR1 SEHNR, CDR2 FQNEAQ (reference sequence). The V and J ends lost 4 bases and 4 bases, in that order; junction bases with no gene match: 5. There are 14 residues in the CDR3. The data were taken from a study of blood T cell repertoires in COVID-19. Study at large: Researchers got acute and convalescent COVID-19 samples from the United States, Italy and Spain. The analysed material was cDNA or gDNA that came from T cells, B-cell-depleted T cells, or PBMCs.

This TCR came from a man aged 55 to 70 with active or convalescent COVID-19. The J gene is TRBJ2-3, the V gene TRBV7-9, with 7 positions matching TRBD1. Sequenced sample: peripheral blood. The CDR3 region is CASSSQGVPDTQYF. In nucleotides, the CDR3 is TGTGCCAGCAGCTCGCAGGGGGTCCCAGATACGCAGTATTTT.